These T cell receptor beta chains were read from a single sample in a study of blood T cells in healthy people across ages. TCRdb passed the 5' RACE reads through MiXCR, listing each CDR3 protein once. The sample holds approximately 690,000 distinct CDR3 sequences, roughly 43% seen once. Sample: blood. These receptors all come from a man at least 80 years old in good health. Both conserved end residues are part of each CDR3. Each record gives: V gene, clone size, D gene, J gene, CDR3 DNA, CDR3 protein. D genes are given only for firm matches. The size entry is marked missing in some rows and otherwise reads once, few, many or a size class.

v_call: TRBV5-1
clone_size: -
d_call: TRBD2
j_call: TRBJ2-3
cdr3_nt: TGCGCCAGCAGCATTGGACTAGCGGGGGCGCCTAGCACAGATACGCAGTATTTT
cdr3_aa: CASSIGLAGAPSTDTQYF

v_call: TRBV20-1
clone_size: -
d_call: TRBD2
j_call: TRBJ2-1
cdr3_nt: TGCAGTGCTACGTTTAGCGGGATTGATTACAATGAGCAGTTCTTC
cdr3_aa: CSATFSGIDYNEQFF

v_call: TRBV20-1
clone_size: many
d_call: -
j_call: TRBJ1-4
cdr3_nt: TGCAGTGCTAGCTTTGGCACCGCAGAAAAACTGTTTTTT
cdr3_aa: CSASFGTAEKLFF

v_call: TRBV7-8
clone_size: -
d_call: TRBD2
j_call: TRBJ2-7
cdr3_nt: TGTGCCAGCAGCTTACCAGCGGGGGAGACCTACGAGCAGTACTTC
cdr3_aa: CASSLPAGETYEQYF

v_call: TRBV20-1
clone_size: -
d_call: TRBD1
j_call: TRBJ1-2
cdr3_nt: TGCAGTGCTATCGACAGGGGGGGCTATGGCTACACCTTC
cdr3_aa: CSAIDRGGYGYTF

v_call: TRBV19
clone_size: -
d_call: TRBD2
j_call: TRBJ2-3
cdr3_nt: TGTGCCAGTAGTTCAGCCGGGACTAAGTTGACAGATACGCAGTATTTT
cdr3_aa: CASSSAGTKLTDTQYF

v_call: TRBV21-1
clone_size: once
d_call: -
j_call: TRBJ2-3
cdr3_nt: TGTGCCAGCAGCAAAGAGGCTACAGCCACAGATACGCAGTATTTT
cdr3_aa: CASSKEATATDTQYF

v_call: TRBV20-1
clone_size: -
d_call: -
j_call: TRBJ2-3
cdr3_nt: TGCAGTGCTAGAGATCAGAGAGGGATCGGGAACAGCTATACGCAGTATTTT
cdr3_aa: CSARDQRGIGNSYTQYF

v_call: TRBV4-3
clone_size: -
d_call: TRBD1
j_call: TRBJ2-7
cdr3_nt: TGCGCCAGCAGCCGGCTAGCAGGACAGGGGGCCTACGAGCAGTACTTC
cdr3_aa: CASSRLAGQGAYEQYF

v_call: TRBV20-1
clone_size: few
d_call: TRBD1
j_call: TRBJ2-3
cdr3_nt: TGCAGTGCTACTGACAGGGGTGATACGCAGTATTTT
cdr3_aa: CSATDRGDTQYF

v_call: TRBV7-8
clone_size: few
d_call: -
j_call: TRBJ2-3
cdr3_nt: TGTGCCAGCAGCCTCCTGCGGACTACCCTTTATACGCAGTATTTT
cdr3_aa: CASSLLRTTLYTQYF

v_call: TRBV9
clone_size: -
d_call: -
j_call: TRBJ2-1
cdr3_nt: TGTGCCAGCGGCGGCCATGGGAATGAGCAGTTCTTC
cdr3_aa: CASGGHGNEQFF

v_call: TRBV29-1
clone_size: few
d_call: TRBD2
j_call: TRBJ2-1
cdr3_nt: TGCAGCGTTGGGGGGTTAAGGGGGACTAGCGGGAGAGTATACAATGAGCAGTTCTTC
cdr3_aa: CSVGGLRGTSGRVYNEQFF

v_call: TRBV5-1
clone_size: many
d_call: TRBD2
j_call: TRBJ2-1
cdr3_nt: TGCGCCAGCAGCTTGGGCCCTGCAAGCGGGAGCTCCTACAATGAGCAGTTCTTC
cdr3_aa: CASSLGPASGSSYNEQFF

v_call: TRBV7-2
clone_size: -
d_call: TRBD1
j_call: TRBJ1-5
cdr3_nt: TGTGCCAGCAGCACAATGGACAGGGGCTTGAGCAATCAGCCCCAGCATTTT
cdr3_aa: CASSTMDRGLSNQPQHF

v_call: TRBV6-5
clone_size: many
d_call: -
j_call: TRBJ2-7
cdr3_nt: TGTGCCAGCAGACCGGGGTTAGCCTACGAGCAGTACTTC
cdr3_aa: CASRPGLAYEQYF

v_call: TRBV7-2
clone_size: -
d_call: -
j_call: TRBJ2-7
cdr3_nt: TGTGCCAGCAGCTTAGTGGGGCGGGAGAGGGACAATGAGCAGTACTTC
cdr3_aa: CASSLVGRERDNEQYF

v_call: TRBV7-2
clone_size: -
d_call: TRBD1
j_call: TRBJ1-1
cdr3_nt: TGTGCCAGCAGCTCGGTGACAGGGGGGGGGTCTGAAGCTTTCTTT
cdr3_aa: CASSSVTGGGSEAFF

v_call: TRBV7-3
clone_size: once
d_call: -
j_call: TRBJ1-2
cdr3_nt: TGTGCCAGCAGCTTAAATTTTGGAGATGGTGGCTACACCTTC
cdr3_aa: CASSLNFGDGGYTF

v_call: TRBV6-6
clone_size: -
d_call: TRBD2
j_call: TRBJ2-5
cdr3_nt: TGTGCCAGCAGTTACGGATTAGCGGGAGGTTTTGTAGAGACCCAGTACTTC
cdr3_aa: CASSYGLAGGFVETQYF

v_call: TRBV20-1
clone_size: -
d_call: -
j_call: TRBJ2-1
cdr3_nt: TGCAGTGCCCAGACTCTTCCAGGGCAGTTCTTC
cdr3_aa: CSAQTLPGQFF

v_call: TRBV10-3
clone_size: -
d_call: TRBD1
j_call: TRBJ1-5
cdr3_nt: TGTGCCATCACCGACAGGGAGAATCAGCCCCAGCATTTT
cdr3_aa: CAITDRENQPQHF

v_call: TRBV20-1
clone_size: -
d_call: -
j_call: TRBJ1-3
cdr3_nt: TGCAGTGCTAGAGATACGACAAGCTCTGGAAACACCATATATTTT
cdr3_aa: CSARDTTSSGNTIYF

v_call: TRBV7-2
clone_size: -
d_call: -
j_call: TRBJ2-7
cdr3_nt: TGTGCCAGCAGCTTAGGATCGGGACGCCCCTACGAGCAGTACTTC
cdr3_aa: CASSLGSGRPYEQYF

v_call: TRBV4-2
clone_size: -
d_call: -
j_call: TRBJ2-3
cdr3_nt: TGTGCCAGCAGCCAGCCAGTCTTGCAGGGCACAGATACGCAGTATTTT
cdr3_aa: CASSQPVLQGTDTQYF

v_call: TRBV7-2
clone_size: few
d_call: -
j_call: TRBJ1-1
cdr3_nt: TGTGCTAGCAGCTTAGCCCGGACAGAGACTGAAGCTTTCTTT
cdr3_aa: CASSLARTETEAFF

v_call: TRBV2
clone_size: -
d_call: -
j_call: TRBJ1-1
cdr3_nt: TGTGCCAGCAGAGTAACAGGGACGAACACTGAAGCTTTCTTT
cdr3_aa: CASRVTGTNTEAFF

v_call: TRBV25-1
clone_size: -
d_call: -
j_call: TRBJ2-3
cdr3_nt: TGTGCCAGCAGCCAGGACGGGGCCCCGCAGGGCGATACGCAGTATTTT
cdr3_aa: CASSQDGAPQGDTQYF

v_call: TRBV4-3
clone_size: -
d_call: -
j_call: TRBJ2-1
cdr3_nt: TGCGCCAGCAGCAAGGCCCTATACGGGGGCCAAACCTCCTACAATGAGCAGTTCTTC
cdr3_aa: CASSKALYGGQTSYNEQFF

v_call: TRBV9
clone_size: -
d_call: -
j_call: TRBJ1-2
cdr3_nt: TGTGCCAGCAGCTCAGGACTCGGGGCTGCTAACTATGGCTACACCTTC
cdr3_aa: CASSSGLGAANYGYTF

v_call: TRBV29-1
clone_size: -
d_call: -
j_call: TRBJ2-7
cdr3_nt: TGCAGCGTGACGGAGGCCTACGAGCAGTACTTC
cdr3_aa: CSVTEAYEQYF

v_call: TRBV27
clone_size: many
d_call: TRBD2
j_call: TRBJ2-5
cdr3_nt: TGTGCCAGCAGTTTGAGGACTAGCGGAGGAGTGTCGGAGCAGTACTTC
cdr3_aa: CASSLRTSGGVSEQYF

v_call: TRBV7-8
clone_size: -
d_call: -
j_call: TRBJ2-7
cdr3_nt: TGTGCCAGCAGCTCCCAGACCAGGGGTGAGCAGTACTTC
cdr3_aa: CASSSQTRGEQYF

v_call: TRBV11-2
clone_size: few
d_call: TRBD2
j_call: TRBJ2-3
cdr3_nt: TGTGCCAGCAGCTTAAGGTTTAGTAGCGGGGGGTCTAGCACAGATACGCAGTATTTT
cdr3_aa: CASSLRFSSGGSSTDTQYF

v_call: TRBV7-2
clone_size: -
d_call: TRBD1
j_call: TRBJ2-1
cdr3_nt: TGTGCCAGCAGCTCGGCCGGGACAGGGTACAATGAGCAGTTCTTC
cdr3_aa: CASSSAGTGYNEQFF

v_call: TRBV29-1
clone_size: -
d_call: -
j_call: TRBJ2-5
cdr3_nt: TGCAGCGGGGGGCTTGTGGGGGTCCAAGAGACCCAGTACTTC
cdr3_aa: CSGGLVGVQETQYF

v_call: TRBV4-2
clone_size: once
d_call: TRBD1
j_call: TRBJ2-2
cdr3_nt: TGTGCCAGCAGCCAGCAACTTCCGGGACAGGGGACCGGGGAGCTGTTTTTT
cdr3_aa: CASSQQLPGQGTGELFF

v_call: TRBV20-1
clone_size: -
d_call: -
j_call: TRBJ1-4
cdr3_nt: TGCAGTGCTAGCGTGGGGCCCAATAATGAAAAACTGTTTTTT
cdr3_aa: CSASVGPNNEKLFF

v_call: TRBV7-2
clone_size: -
d_call: -
j_call: TRBJ2-2
cdr3_nt: TGTGCCAGCAGCGGACGCCAGTCCAGGGAGCTGTTTTTT
cdr3_aa: CASSGRQSRELFF